The next 22 T cell receptor beta chains were all read from a single sample in a study of cytomegalovirus exposure and HLA in healthy donors. 13 Jbeta primers and 60 Vbeta primers were used for the PCR. Clones were sequenced by immunoSEQ multiplex PCR, and TCRdb holds only the in-frame ones, with some missing. The sample data list approximately 70,000 clones. Sequenced material: PBMCs. These receptors all stem from a woman in her forties in good health and CMV-seropositive.

This chain links TRBV4-3 with TRBJ2-3; no definite D call. Germline V gives CDR1 LGHNA, CDR2 YSLEER. The CDR3 has 15 residues. With 0 bases removed from V and 0 bases from J, the gap between germline ends came to 7 bases. Here the CDR3 reads CASSQDQASTDTQYF. The CDR3 nucleotides read TGCGCCAGCAGCCAAGACCAGGCTAGCACAGATACGCAGTATTTT.

The chain uses TRBV15 and TRBJ2-7; D possibly corresponds to TRBD1 (6 bases). This CDR3 region has 15 residues. The germline gives CDR1 LNHNV, CDR2 YYDKDF (reference sequence). Trimming left V 1 base short and J 0 bases short, with 10 bases between. This CDR3 reads CATSRVTGPSYEQYF. The CDR3 DNA reads as TGTGCCACCAGCAGAGTAACAGGGCCCTCCTACGAGCAGTACTTC.

The chain links TRBV7-2 to TRBJ2-6, with TRBD1 as a possible D gene (6 bases). Per germline, CDR1 SGHTA and CDR2 FQGNSA. The V gene lost 6 bases and the J gene lost 10 bases, with 22 bases spanning the gap. This CDR3 comprises 16 residues. The CDR3 spells CASSYGKWDNTNVLTF. The CDR3 DNA reads as TGTGCCAGCAGTTATGGAAAATGGGACAATACGAACGTCCTGACTTTC.

This chain links TRBV7-9 with TRBJ2-1; 9 nucleotides match TRBD2. Germline V lookup: CDR1 SEHNR, CDR2 FQNEAQ (reference sequence). V was clipped by 5 bases and J by 5 bases; unmatched bases: 10. This CDR3 contains 16 residues. The chain's CDR3 is CASSPGPSGMDNEQFF. In DNA, the CDR3 is TGTGCCAGCAGCCCAGGGCCTAGCGGGATGGACAATGAGCAGTTCTTC.

With regard to this clone: A read error may account for a junction end that differs from germline. This chain connects TRBV6-1 to TRBJ2-4, with TRBD1 matching over 9 bases. In germline, CDR1 is MNHNS, CDR2 SASEGT. The CDR3 has 15 residues. DNA of the CDR3: TGTGCCAGCGGGAGGGACAGGGAGGGGAGGAACACTCAGTACTTC. As protein: CASGRDREGRNTQYF.

The CDR3 region is CASSRGPTGNTIYF. The CDR3 DNA sequence: TGTGCCAGCAGTCGAGGGCCCACTGGAAACACCATATATTTT. This rearrangement joins TRBV2 to TRBJ1-3; the D is unclear. Germline lookup yields CDR1 SNHLY and CDR2 FYNNEI. The CDR3 contains 14 residues. V lost 5 bases to trimming and J lost 2 bases, with 10 bases between them.

The chain is built from TRBV5-8 and TRBJ2-2; weak D call: TRBD1 (6 bases). CDR3 length: 16 residues. Germline CDR1 reads SGHTS; CDR2 reads YDEGEE. Between the trimmed V and J ends, which lost 6 bases and 4 bases, there was a span of 19 bases. DNA of the CDR3: TGTGCCAGCACCATGGGGGACAACTCAGGCACCGGGGAGCTGTTTTTT. Residues: CASTMGDNSGTGELFF. Together with reference TRBV5-8 and TRBJ2-2, the CDR3 gives the full variable domain: EAGVTQSPTHLIKTRGQQATLRCSPISGHTSVYWYQQALGLGLQFLLWYDEGEERNRGNFPPRFSGRQFPNYSSELNVNALELEDSALYLCASTMGDNSGTGELFFGEGSRLTVL.

This chain connects TRBV18 to TRBJ1-2; perhaps TRBD1 as D (5 bases). The CDR3 contains 14 residues. Germline CDR1 KGHSH, CDR2 LQKENI. V was trimmed by 5 bases and J by 3 bases, leaving 13 bases between them. In DNA, the CDR3 is TGTGCCAGCTCATCAAATACAGGAGACTATGGCTACACCTTC. Protein sequence: CASSSNTGDYGYTF.

The rearrangement joins TRBV5-4 to TRBJ1-1; TRBD1 might be the D (6 bases). Germline V lookup: CDR1 SGHNT, CDR2 YYREEE (reference sequence). V was shortened by 4 bases and J by 4 bases, with 14 bases between the two germline ends. The CDR3 has 14 residues. The CDR3 here is CASSTQGSFTEAFF. The DNA for the CDR3 is TGTGCCAGCAGCACTCAGGGGTCCTTCACTGAAGCTTTCTTT.

The J gene is TRBJ1-2, the V gene TRBV4-2; D uncertain. The CDR3 consists of 14 residues. The V end lost 4 bases, the J end lost 4 bases, and 13 bases lay between the germline ends. From germline, CDR1 is LGHNA and CDR2 YNFKEQ. The CDR3 DNA reads as TGTGCCAGCAGCCCGTTGACGGGGAGCTATGGCTACACCTTC. Protein sequence: CASSPLTGSYGYTF.

The J gene is TRBJ1-2, the V gene TRBV5-1; 10 nucleotides align to TRBD1. CDR1 is SGHRS, CDR2 YFSETQ, per germline. V was clipped by 3 bases and J by 8 bases; unmatched bases: 10. The CDR3 covers 15 residues. In DNA, the CDR3 is TGCGCCAGCAGCTCGTCCGGGACAGGGGCAGGAGGCTACACCTTC. Amino acids: CASSSSGTGAGGYTF.

The chain joins TRBV2 to TRBJ1-5; D might be TRBD1 (6 bases). Trimming stripped 6 bases from V and 0 bases from J, with 15 bases between. There are 16 residues in the CDR3. Germline CDR1 SNHLY, CDR2 FYNNEI. CDR3 in amino acids: CASRSGQPHSNQPQHF. CDR3 DNA: TGTGCCAGCAGGTCTGGACAGCCCCATAGCAATCAGCCCCAGCATTTT.

The chain couples TRBV18 to TRBJ2-7; 10 positions agree with TRBD2. The J segment lost 0 bases and the V segment lost 3 bases, leaving 5 bases of the junction unmatched. The CDR3 is 16 residues long. Per the germline V gene, CDR1 is KGHSH and CDR2 is LQKENI. The CDR3, as DNA: TGTGCCAGCTCACCTCCTAGCGGGGGCTTCTCCTACGAGCAGTACTTC. Encoded protein: CASSPPSGGFSYEQYF.

The gene calls are TRBV5-6 and TRBJ2-5, with 8 bases identical to TRBD2. V lost 3 bases, J lost 2 bases, and 3 bases stayed unmatched. The CDR3 spans 14 residues. Germline CDR1 is SGHDT and CDR2 is YYEEEE. CDR3 DNA sequence: TGTGCCAGCAGCTCGGGCGGGAGGCAAGAGACCCAGTACTTC. Translating gives CASSSGGRQETQYF.

V usage is TRBV28 and J usage is TRBJ1-3; D may be TRBD1 (5 bases). The CDR3 covers 11 residues. The V end lost 8 bases, the J end lost 11 bases, and 13 bases lay between the germline ends. Germline values: CDR1 MDHEN, CDR2 SYDVKM. The DNA for the CDR3 is TGTGCCAGCGGATCCAGGGTGGCCATATATTTT. This codes for CASGSRVAIYF. Full variable domain (missing parts from reference TRBV28 and TRBJ1-3): DVKVTQSSRYLVKRTGEKVFLECVQDMDHENMFWYRQDPGLGLRLIYFSYDVKMKEKGDIPEGYSVSREKKERFSLILESASTNQTSMYLCASGSRVAIYFGEGSWLTVV.

The chain carries TRBV19 and TRBJ2-7, with 7 bases that match TRBD2. CDR1 LNHDA and CDR2 SQIVND come from the germline V gene (reference sequence). This CDR3 comprises 15 residues. V trimming: 3 bases; J trimming: 4 bases; junction bases outside the gene matches: 9. The CDR3 DNA follows: TGTGCCAGTAGTATGGTAGCGGGTCTGCCGTACGAGCAGTACTTC. As protein: CASSMVAGLPYEQYF.

V gene TRBV7-8 combines with J gene TRBJ1-3, with TRBD1 as a possible D gene (5 bases). This CDR3 is built from 13 residues. V shed 3 bases and J shed 7 bases, with 10 bases lying between them. Germline CDR1 reads SGHVS; CDR2 reads FQNEAQ. The CDR3 here is CASSFFGGNTIYF. CDR3 sequence (DNA): TGTGCCAGCAGCTTTTTCGGGGGGAACACCATATATTTT.

The rearrangement joins TRBV11-2 to TRBJ2-3; TRBD2 agrees at 10 bases. Germline V gives CDR1 SGHAT, CDR2 FQNNGV. This CDR3 spans 15 amino acids. V gave up 7 bases and J gave up 5 bases; unmatched junction bases: 9. CDR3 sequence reads: CASTLAGYPGDTQYF. DNA for the CDR3: TGTGCCAGCACACTAGCGGGATACCCAGGAGATACGCAGTATTTT.

This sequence joins TRBV7-2 and TRBJ2-1, with 10 bases lining up with TRBD1. V lost 4 bases, J lost 8 bases, and 8 bases stayed unmatched. Looked up from germline, CDR1 is SGHTA and CDR2 is FQGNSA. The CDR3 is made up of 15 amino acids. This chain's CDR3 is CASSSRQGAVDEQFF. CDR3 nucleotides: TGTGCCAGCAGCTCCCGACAGGGGGCCGTAGATGAGCAGTTCTTC.

The chain recombines TRBV20-1 with TRBJ1-1, with D unclear. CDR1 is DFQATT and CDR2 is SNEGSKA in the germline V gene (reference sequence). The CDR3 has 11 amino acids. V dropped 8 bases and J dropped 5 bases, with 12 bases sitting between them. The CDR3, as DNA: TGCAGTTGGGCCTTAGGAACTGAAGCTTTCTTT. Translation gives CSWALGTEAFF.

The chain recombines TRBV6-5 with TRBJ1-1; 7 bases align to TRBD1. V lost 6 bases, J lost 6 bases, and 10 bases stayed unmatched. The length of the CDR3 is 14 residues. Looked up from germline, CDR1 is MNHEY and CDR2 is SVGAGI. This chain's CDR3 is CASSSDRDTAEAFF. The CDR3 coding sequence is TGTGCCAGCAGCTCAGACAGGGATACTGCTGAAGCTTTCTTT.

This chain joins TRBV11-2 and TRBJ2-7; D remains unclear. The V gene's germline CDR1 is SGHAT and CDR2 FQNNGV. The CDR3 runs 14 residues. V was cut by 1 base and J by 0 bases, with 7 bases left in between. The CDR3 here is CASSLVIRSYEQYF. CDR3 in DNA: TGTGCCAGCAGCTTAGTAATCCGCTCCTACGAGCAGTACTTC.